These T cell receptor beta chains were read from a single sample in a study of cytomegalovirus exposure and HLA in healthy donors. Generated by immunoSEQ multiplex PCR, the TCRdb table keeps only in-frame clones and is missing some. The table records some 180,000 clones, about 90% of them present only once. Sequencing input: PBMCs. All receptors come from a girl younger than two in good health and CMV-seronegative. Both conserved end residues are part of each CDR3. D genes are given only for firm matches. Clone size is given for some rows only: seen once, a few or many times, or a class if the clone is expanded.

abundance	v_gene	j_gene	d_gene	CDR3aa	CDR3nt
-	TRBV4-1	TRBJ2-2	TRBD2	CASSPLAGGLVGELFF	TGCGCCAGCAGCCCCCTAGCGGGGGGGCTGGTCGGGGAGCTGTTTTTT
-	TRBV19	TRBJ1-1	-	CASTVRMNTEAFF	TGTGCCAGTACTGTCCGTATGAACACTGAAGCTTTCTTT
-	TRBV11-2	TRBJ2-5	-	CASSSIQGGQETQYF	TGTGCCAGCAGCTCTATTCAGGGCGGCCAAGAGACCCAGTACTTC
-	TRBV5-4	TRBJ2-2	TRBD2	CASSSGLAQPGELFF	TGTGCCAGCAGCTCGGGACTAGCTCAACCCGGGGAGCTGTTTTTT
-	TRBV2	TRBJ2-5	-	CASRFRGQGETQYF	TGTGCCAGCAGATTCAGGGGTCAGGGGGAGACCCAGTACTTC
-	TRBV6-5	TRBJ1-5	TRBD1	CASNQYRGSQPQHF	TGTGCCAGCAACCAGTACAGGGGGAGTCAGCCCCAGCATTTT
-	TRBV18	TRBJ2-5	TRBD1	CASSPRVGGTGTQYF	TGTGCCAGCTCACCACGAGTAGGGGGCACAGGGACCCAGTACTTC
-	TRBV5-8	TRBJ2-3	-	CASSSGSTDTQYF	TGTGCCAGCAGTTCGGGTAGCACAGATACGCAGTATTTT
-	TRBV4-2	TRBJ2-3	TRBD2	CASSQPRVAGAPTSTDTQYF	TGTGCCAGCAGCCAACCCCGGGTAGCGGGGGCCCCTACCAGCACAGATACGCAGTATTTT
once	TRBV4-2	TRBJ2-5	-	CASSPVGLGREETQYF	TGTGCCAGCAGCCCAGTGGGCTTAGGGCGGGAAGAGACCCAGTACTTC
-	TRBV11-2	TRBJ1-4	TRBD1	CASTTGQVGKLFF	TGTGCCAGCACCACCGGACAGGTTGGAAAACTGTTTTTT
few	TRBV21-1	TRBJ2-5	-	CASSKGPQETQYF	TGTGCCAGCAGCAAAGGTCCTCAAGAGACCCAGTACTTC
-	TRBV19	TRBJ2-7	-	CASSPTRAYEQYF	TGTGCCAGTTCCCCTACTAGAGCCTACGAGCAGTACTTC
-	TRBV27	TRBJ1-1	TRBD1	CASSFRGMNTEAFF	TGTGCCAGCAGTTTCAGGGGGATGAACACTGAAGCTTTCTTT
-	TRBV7-6	TRBJ2-7	TRBD1	CASSSITDRANYEQYF	TGTGCCAGCAGCTCTATTACGGACAGGGCTAACTACGAGCAGTACTTC
-	TRBV5-5	TRBJ1-1	-	CASSPRGGGAEAFF	TGTGCCAGCAGCCCGCGGGGGGGAGGGGCTGAAGCTTTCTTT
-	TRBV11-2	TRBJ2-7	-	CASSSRPGPYEQYF	TGTGCCAGCAGCTCCCGTCCGGGTCCCTACGAGCAGTACTTC
-	TRBV5-1	TRBJ2-5	-	CASSPNPGTNQETQYF	TGCGCCAGCAGCCCCAACCCCGGGACAAATCAAGAGACCCAGTACTTC
-	TRBV10-1	TRBJ2-3	-	CASSESRGGTDTQYF	TGCGCCAGCAGTGAGTCTAGGGGGGGGACAGATACGCAGTATTTT
few	TRBV7-9	TRBJ2-5	TRBD2	CASSPPLRGDQETQYF	TGTGCCAGCAGCCCACCCCTGCGGGGGGATCAAGAGACCCAGTACTTC
-	TRBV19	TRBJ1-2	-	CASSRSSGASYGYTF	TGTGCCAGTAGTAGGTCGAGCGGAGCTAGCTATGGCTACACCTTC
-	TRBV30	TRBJ2-5	TRBD2	CAWSGLAGDQETQYF	TGTGCCTGGAGTGGGCTAGCGGGGGACCAAGAGACCCAGTACTTC
once	TRBV11-2	TRBJ1-3	-	CASSLGRSSGNTIYF	TGTGCCAGCAGCTTAGGTCGGAGCTCTGGAAACACCATATATTTT
-	TRBV19	TRBJ1-1	-	CASIYQAGQGNTEAFF	TGTGCCAGTATTTACCAGGCGGGGCAAGGGAACACTGAAGCTTTCTTT
-	TRBV25-1	TRBJ1-1	TRBD1	CASSLNRGTNEAFF	TGTGCCAGCAGCCTAAACAGGGGAACGAATGAAGCTTTCTTT
-	TRBV18	TRBJ1-3	TRBD1	CASSHSGTGSGNTIYF	TGTGCCAGCTCACACTCCGGGACAGGCTCTGGAAACACCATATATTTT
few	TRBV18	TRBJ2-1	TRBD2	CASSPPSRASGINEQFF	TGTGCCAGCTCACCACCGAGTAGGGCTAGCGGGATAAATGAGCAGTTCTTC
-	TRBV7-6	TRBJ2-3	-	CASSLILAHTDTQYF	TGTGCCAGCAGCTTAATCCTAGCCCACACAGATACGCAGTATTTT
-	TRBV27	TRBJ1-2	-	CASSLVTGNANYGYTF	TGTGCCAGCAGTTTAGTAACAGGGAATGCTAACTATGGCTACACCTTC
-	TRBV10-3	TRBJ2-5	-	CAISSGLQETQYF	TGTGCCATCAGTTCGGGACTTCAAGAGACCCAGTACTTC
-	TRBV5-1	TRBJ2-5	-	CASSLVRLETQYF	TGCGCCAGCAGCTTGGTTCGTCTGGAGACCCAGTACTTC
once	TRBV2	TRBJ1-1	-	CASSEAAGGRTMNTEAFF	TGTGCCAGCAGTGAAGCTGCGGGGGGCCGGACTATGAACACTGAAGCTTTCTTT
-	TRBV2	TRBJ2-7	-	CASSVRVDLQAYEQYF	TGTGCCAGCAGTGTGAGAGTTGACTTGCAAGCCTACGAGCAGTACTTC
few	TRBV19	TRBJ1-5	-	CASSSGFNQPQHF	TGTGCCAGTAGTTCAGGATTCAATCAGCCCCAGCATTTT
-	TRBV2	TRBJ2-7	TRBD1	CASRDRGSYEQYF	TGTGCCAGCCGGGACAGGGGCTCCTACGAGCAGTACTTC
-	TRBV19	TRBJ2-1	TRBD2	CASSRLSGTVDEQFF	TGTGCCAGTAGTCGGCTTAGCGGGACTGTAGATGAGCAGTTCTTC
-	TRBV15	TRBJ1-2	TRBD1	CATSGLQGPYTF	TGTGCCACCAGCGGCCTACAGGGGCCCTACACCTTC
-	TRBV19	TRBJ2-3	TRBD2	CASSRTSASTDTQYF	TGTGCCAGTAGCCGAACTAGCGCTAGCACAGATACGCAGTATTTT
-	TRBV13	TRBJ2-7	TRBD1	CASSDGTGQDEQYF	TGTGCCAGCAGCGACGGGACAGGACAAGACGAGCAGTACTTC
once	TRBV9	TRBJ1-1	-	CASSVEGGPGTEAFF	TGTGCCAGCAGCGTGGAGGGCGGACCGGGGACTGAAGCTTTCTTT
-	TRBV5-5	TRBJ1-2	-	CASSSDSRYGYGYTF	TGTGCCAGCAGCTCCGACAGCCGCTATGGCTATGGCTACACCTTC
-	TRBV5-8	TRBJ1-2	-	CASSLRQAYGYTF	TGTGCCAGCAGCTTGCGGCAGGCCTATGGCTACACCTTC
-	TRBV11-2	TRBJ1-2	TRBD1	CASSLGGQGNYGYTF	TGTGCCAGCAGCTTAGGAGGACAGGGGAACTATGGCTACACCTTC
-	TRBV9	TRBJ1-2	TRBD1	CASSVSGTGGYYGYTF	TGTGCCAGCAGCGTCTCCGGGACAGGGGGTTACTATGGCTACACCTTC
-	TRBV4-1	TRBJ1-2	-	CASSQDPERGLNYGYTF	TGCGCCAGCAGCCAAGATCCCGAAAGGGGTTTGAACTATGGCTACACCTTC
-	TRBV9	TRBJ2-1	-	CASSVRQGPTNEQFF	TGTGCCAGCAGCGTAAGGCAGGGGCCCACGAATGAGCAGTTCTTC
-	TRBV18	TRBJ1-1	TRBD1	CASSPPGTVNTEAFF	TGTGCCAGCTCACCTCCTGGGACAGTCAACACTGAAGCTTTCTTT
-	TRBV19	TRBJ1-5	-	CASSDIGVNSNQPQHF	TGTGCCAGTAGTGATATCGGGGTTAACAGCAATCAGCCCCAGCATTTT
-	TRBV6-1	TRBJ2-7	-	CASRTVPYYEQYF	TGTGCCAGCAGGACAGTACCTTACTACGAGCAGTACTTC
-	TRBV19	TRBJ1-5	TRBD1	CASRKSDRGPYQPQHF	TGTGCCAGTAGAAAATCCGACAGGGGGCCTTATCAGCCCCAGCATTTT
-	TRBV12-2	TRBJ1-4	-	CASRLGGQLNEKLFF	TGTGCAAGTCGCTTAGGGGGACAGTTGAATGAAAAACTGTTTTTT
-	TRBV5-1	TRBJ2-7	TRBD1	CASSQRGQGTYEQYF	TGCGCCAGCAGCCAACGGGGACAGGGGACCTACGAGCAGTACTTC
-	TRBV18	TRBJ2-7	TRBD1	CASDTGGRAYEQYF	TGTGCCAGCGATACAGGGGGCCGTGCCTACGAGCAGTACTTC